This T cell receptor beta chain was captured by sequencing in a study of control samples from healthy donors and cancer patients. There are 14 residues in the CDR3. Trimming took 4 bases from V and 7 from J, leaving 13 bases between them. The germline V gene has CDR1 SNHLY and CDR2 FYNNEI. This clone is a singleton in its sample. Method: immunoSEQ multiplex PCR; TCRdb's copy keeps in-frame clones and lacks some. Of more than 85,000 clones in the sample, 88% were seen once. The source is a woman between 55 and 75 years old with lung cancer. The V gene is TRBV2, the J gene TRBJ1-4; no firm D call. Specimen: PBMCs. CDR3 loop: CASSVFSEGEKLFF. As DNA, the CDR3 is TGTGCCAGCAGTGTTTTCTCAGAGGGTGAAAAACTGTTTTTT.